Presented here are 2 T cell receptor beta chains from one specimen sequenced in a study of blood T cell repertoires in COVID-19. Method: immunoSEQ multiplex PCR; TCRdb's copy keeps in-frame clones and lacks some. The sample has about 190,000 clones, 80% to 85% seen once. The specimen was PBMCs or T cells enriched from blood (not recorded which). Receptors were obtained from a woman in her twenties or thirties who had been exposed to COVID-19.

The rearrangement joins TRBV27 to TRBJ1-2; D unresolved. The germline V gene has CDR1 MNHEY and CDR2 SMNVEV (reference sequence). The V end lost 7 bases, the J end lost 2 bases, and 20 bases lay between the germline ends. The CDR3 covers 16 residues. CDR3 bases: TGTGCCAGCAATATACCCACGTCCGCCAGGAACTATGGCTACACCTTC. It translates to CASNIPTSARNYGYTF.

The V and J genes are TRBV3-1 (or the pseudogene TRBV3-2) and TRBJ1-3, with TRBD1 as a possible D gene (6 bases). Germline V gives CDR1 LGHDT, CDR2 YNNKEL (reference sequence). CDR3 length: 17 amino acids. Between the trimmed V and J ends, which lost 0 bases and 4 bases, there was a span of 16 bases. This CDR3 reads CASSQERRTALGNTIYF. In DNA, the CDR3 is TGTGCCAGCAGCCAAGAGCGGAGGACAGCCCTCGGAAACACCATATATTTT.